This T cell receptor (beta chain) originates from a study of OX40 agonist ivuxolimab in advanced cancers. Study-wide background: Partial responses were achieved by three patients, of whom one had hepatocellular carcinoma and two had cutaneous melanoma.

Assay: immunoSEQ multiplex PCR; the TCRdb copy retains only in-frame clones and omits some. This sample has 78,000 or so clones, with around nine tenths found just once. Whole-study findings and limits: Relative to CD4+, CD8+ T cells held more expanded clones on average. Individuals who were partial responders at 0.1-3.0 mg/kg had clonal expansion that ranked among the lowest.

CDR1 and CDR2 (germline): SGHDN, FVKESK. The CDR3 covers 15 residues. The V end lost 4 bases, the J end lost 8 bases, and 17 bases lay between the germline ends. On this clone itself: What it recognizes is unknown.

The receptor's source is an adult with an advanced solid tumor such as melanoma, head and neck, liver or kidney cancer. The V call is TRBV14, the J call TRBJ1-4; D perhaps matches TRBD1 (6 bases). Sequences were derived from CD4+ or CD8+ T cells sorted from blood, sampled in a trial of the OX40 agonist ivuxolimab. CDR3 residues: CASSLIGGLWEKLFF. In DNA, the CDR3 is TGTGCCAGCAGCCTAATCGGGGGGCTCTGGGAAAAACTGTTTTTT.